The next 21 T cell receptor beta chains were all read from a single sample in a study of Ad26.COV2.S vaccination and SARS-CoV-2 variants. Regarding treatment: about 20 received Ad26.COV2.S at low or high dose, single or two shots; 5 received placebo; per-sample allocation not given. Specimen acquisition occurred on day 63 following the initial vaccine or placebo injection. TCRdb keeps only in-frame clones here, not all; method: immunoSEQ multiplex PCR. The sample comprises around 340,000 clones, about 87% of which are singletons, and approximately 5.9% rests with the top ten. Sequences were derived from peripheral blood, sampled in a trial of Ad26.COV2.S vaccine versus placebo. The receptor set was obtained from a person aged 18-65 years who received the Ad26.COV2.S COVID-19 vaccine or a placebo.

The rearrangement links TRBV7-3 to TRBJ1-2, with TRBD1 matching 8 bases. This CDR3 is built from 18 residues. J was trimmed by 3 bases and V by 5 bases; bases with no gene match: 17. Germline values: CDR1 SGHTA, CDR2 FQGTGA. The CDR3 coding sequence is TGTGCCAGCAGCCCCTCAATTGCAGAGGACAGGGCCCACTATGGCTACACCTTC. This gives the protein CASSPSIAEDRAHYGYTF. The full variable domain, completed using reference TRBV7-3 and TRBJ1-2, is GAGVSQTPSNKVTEKGKYVELRCDPISGHTALYWYRQSLGQGPEFLIYFQGTGAADDSGLPNDRFFAVRPEGSVSTLKIQRTERGDSAVYLCASSPSIAEDRAHYGYTFGSGTRLTVV.

CDR3 bases: TGTGCCAGCAGCTCAACGGGACAGGGCTACAATGAGCAGTTCTTC. Protein sequence: CASSSTGQGYNEQFF. This chain uses TRBV7-3 with TRBJ2-1; 9 nucleotides line up with TRBD1. V was pared by 4 bases and J by 3 bases, with 4 bases of the junction left unmatched. The CDR3 is 15 residues long. Germline V gene sequence: CDR1 SGHTA, CDR2 FQGTGA.

V is TRBV6-5 and J is TRBJ1-1; a weak D match, TRBD1 (6 bases). The V end lost 7 bases, the J end lost 3 bases, and 9 bases lay between the germline ends. The CDR3 length is 12 residues. Germline V gives CDR1 MNHEY, CDR2 SVGAGI. The CDR3 is CASMTGYTEAFF. CDR3 DNA: TGTGCCAGCATGACAGGCTACACTGAAGCTTTCTTT.

This clone was seen just once. The chain employs TRBV30 and TRBJ1-2, with D possibly TRBD1 on 6 matching bases. This CDR3 region has 14 residues. The germline gives CDR1 GTSNPN, CDR2 SVGIG (reference sequence). V was pared by 3 bases and J by 5 bases, with 16 bases between. This chain's CDR3 is CAWRGGGDAYGYTF. As DNA, the CDR3 is TGTGCCTGGAGGGGGGGCGGCGACGCTTATGGCTACACCTTC.

As to this clone: Other DNA sequences in this specimen translate into the identical CDR3. The chain couples TRBV4-3 to TRBJ1-3; D is unclear. Germline lookup yields CDR1 LGHNA and CDR2 YSLEER. This CDR3 is 12 amino acids long. The V gene lost 1 base and the J gene lost 2 bases, with 0 bases spanning the gap. The CDR3 is CASSQAGNTIYF. The CDR3 coding sequence is TGCGCCAGCAGCCAAGCTGGAAACACCATATATTTT.

The rearrangement joins TRBV5-6 to TRBJ2-7, with 7 bases fitting TRBD1. In germline, CDR1 is SGHDT, CDR2 YYEEEE. The CDR3 covers 14 residues. The trim removed 0 bases at V and 3 bases at J, leaving 3 bases unmatched. CDR3 in DNA: TGTGCCAGCAGCTTGGGGGGACAGATCTACGAGCAGTACTTC. As protein: CASSLGGQIYEQYF. The full variable domain, rest sourced from reference TRBV5-6 and TRBJ2-7, is DAGVTQSPTHLIKTRGQQVTLRCSPKSGHDTVSWYQQALGQGPQFIFQYYEEEERQRGNFPDRFSGHQFPNYSSELNVNALLLGDSALYLCASSLGGQIYEQYFGPGTRLTVT.

The chain recombines TRBV3-1 (or the pseudogene TRBV3-2) with TRBJ1-4; the D is unclear. The V and J ends lost 10 bases and 3 bases respectively, with 18 bases between them. CDR1 is LGHDT and CDR2 is YNNKEL in the germline V gene (reference sequence). This CDR3 region has 15 residues. The CDR3 here is CATSPAGRANEKLFF. The CDR3 bases are TGTGCCACCTCCCCCGCCGGGAGGGCTAATGAAAAACTGTTTTTT.

Regarding this clone: This may stem from a read error, because a much larger clone lies one nucleotide away. Other DNA sequences from this sample encode an identical CDR3 as well. The chain couples TRBV7-9 to TRBJ2-7; D gene ambiguous. With 1 base removed from V and 2 bases from J, the gap between germline ends came to 3 bases. The length of the CDR3 is 12 residues. Germline loops: CDR1 SEHNR, CDR2 FQNEAQ (reference sequence). As DNA, the CDR3 is TGTGCCAGCAGCTTAGGAGCCTACGAGCAGTACTTC. Translated, it gives CASSLGAYEQYF.

The chain combines TRBV18 with TRBJ2-1; D is possibly TRBD2 (6 bases). The CDR3 runs to 16 residues. Germline loops: CDR1 KGHSH, CDR2 LQKENI. V was shortened by 0 bases and J by 7 bases, with 16 bases between the two germline ends. The CDR3 coding sequence is TGTGCCAGCTCACCACCCTGGGGGGAGAGGGAAAATGAGCAGTTCTTC. This encodes CASSPPWGERENEQFF.

A single count supports this clone. V and J are TRBV20-1 and TRBJ1-1; D call uncertain. The CDR3 runs 11 residues. Trimming left V 6 bases short and J 1 base short, with 6 bases between. From germline, CDR1 is DFQATT and CDR2 SNEGSKA (reference sequence). CDR3 sequence (DNA): TGCAGTGCCAAGCAGAACACTGAAGCTTTCTTT. Residues: CSAKQNTEAFF.

This chain connects TRBV27 to TRBJ1-2, with 7 bases that match TRBD1. V lost 5 bases, J lost 2 bases, and 2 bases stayed unmatched. This CDR3 has 13 amino acids. Germline CDR1 reads MNHEY; CDR2 reads SMNVEV (reference sequence). CDR3 DNA: TGTGCCAGCAGTCCGGACAGGAACTATGGCTACACCTTC. It encodes CASSPDRNYGYTF.

In DNA form, the CDR3 reads TGTGCCAGCAGCTCCCGAGGAGGGACTAGCGGGTGGGGCACAGATACGCAGTATTTT. It codes for CASSSRGGTSGWGTDTQYF. V and J are TRBV5-4 and TRBJ2-3; 12 bases match TRBD2. Germline CDR1 is SGHNT and CDR2 is YYREEE (reference sequence). Germline trimming cut 3 bases from V and 1 base from J; bases unmatched to any gene: 12. The CDR3 spans 19 residues. The full variable domain, with the rest looked up from reference TRBV5-4 and TRBJ2-3, is ETGVTQSPTHLIKTRGQQVTLRCSSQSGHNTVSWYQQALGQGPQFIFQYYREEENGRGNFPPRFSGLQFPNYSSELNVNALELDDSALYLCASSSRGGTSGWGTDTQYFGPGTRLTVL.

The chain couples TRBV27 to TRBJ1-5; D gene ambiguous. This CDR3 is built from 15 residues. Trimming took 4 bases from V and 0 from J, leaving 10 bases between them. Looked up from germline, CDR1 is MNHEY and CDR2 is SMNVEV (reference sequence). CDR3 sequence: CASSSGPLSNQPQHF. Written as DNA, the CDR3 is TGTGCCAGCAGTTCAGGACCCCTTAGCAATCAGCCCCAGCATTTT.

V is TRBV7-9 and J is TRBJ2-1; D unresolved. The CDR3 covers 12 residues. V lost 4 bases, J lost 6 bases, and 7 bases lay in between. Per germline, CDR1 SEHNR and CDR2 FQNEAQ (reference sequence). The CDR3 is CASSYGPNEQFF. In nucleotides, the CDR3 is TGTGCCAGCAGCTACGGGCCCAATGAGCAGTTCTTC.

The J gene is TRBJ2-7, the V gene TRBV3-1 (or the pseudogene TRBV3-2); D remains unclear. The CDR3 has 15 amino acids. The ends were cut back, 0 bases at V and 3 bases at J, with 12 bases in the middle. Per the germline V gene, CDR1 is LGHDT and CDR2 is YNNKEL (reference sequence). The CDR3 loop reads CASSQDRVSGYEQYF. The CDR3 DNA is TGTGCCAGCAGCCAAGATCGGGTATCCGGCTACGAGCAGTACTTC.

The chain uses TRBV19 and TRBJ1-1; a weak D match, TRBD1 (5 bases). The V end lost 1 base, the J end lost 7 bases, and 10 bases lay between the germline ends. There are 13 residues in the CDR3. Germline V gene lookup returns CDR1 LNHDA and CDR2 SQIVND (reference sequence). CDR3 in DNA: TGTGCCAGTAGTATAGTAGGGGTGGGTGAAGCTTTCTTT. Its protein is CASSIVGVGEAFF.

This chain uses TRBV7-2 with TRBJ2-3; D perhaps matches TRBD2 (6 bases). Trimming shortened V by 5 bases and J by 1 base, and 13 bases separated the two germline ends. The germline V gene encodes CDR1 SGHTA and CDR2 FQGNSA. This CDR3 has 15 residues. CDR3 residues: CASSQRDSRTDTQYF. DNA for the CDR3: TGTGCCAGCAGCCAAAGGGACTCCCGCACAGATACGCAGTATTTT.

Many counts were recorded for this clone. V usage is TRBV5-6 and J usage is TRBJ2-2; TRBD1 matches at 7 bases. V lost 4 bases, J lost 4 bases, and 10 bases stayed unmatched. The CDR3 spans 16 residues. From germline, CDR1 is SGHDT and CDR2 YYEEEE. The CDR3 DNA is TGTGCCAGCAGCCTATCGACAGGGCGGGTCACCGGGGAGCTGTTTTTT. Protein sequence: CASSLSTGRVTGELFF.

This sequence joins TRBV7-8 and TRBJ2-7; 7 bases line up with TRBD1. This CDR3 has 12 residues. The germline V gene encodes CDR1 SGHVS and CDR2 FQNEAQ. V lost 5 bases, J lost 3 bases, and 1 base stayed unmatched. Written as DNA, the CDR3 is TGTGCCAGCAGCCGGACAGGCTACGAGCAGTACTTC. The encoded protein is CASSRTGYEQYF.

About this clone: This sample includes further DNA sequences coding for the same CDR3. This chain links TRBV12-3 or TRBV12-4 with TRBJ2-5; 8 bases line up with TRBD1. Trimming took 2 bases from V and 5 from J; bases not matched to a gene: 1. This CDR3 region has 13 residues. The CDR3: CASSLNRGETQYF. CDR3 coding DNA: TGTGCCAGCAGTTTAAACAGGGGGGAGACCCAGTACTTC.

V is TRBV4-3 and J is TRBJ1-5; D uncertain. The CDR3 has 14 amino acids. Germline lookup yields CDR1 LGHNA and CDR2 YSLEER. V was trimmed by 0 bases and J by 5 bases, leaving 8 bases between them. CDR3 residues: CASSQDGWDQPQHF. The CDR3 DNA sequence: TGCGCCAGCAGCCAAGACGGGTGGGATCAGCCCCAGCATTTT.